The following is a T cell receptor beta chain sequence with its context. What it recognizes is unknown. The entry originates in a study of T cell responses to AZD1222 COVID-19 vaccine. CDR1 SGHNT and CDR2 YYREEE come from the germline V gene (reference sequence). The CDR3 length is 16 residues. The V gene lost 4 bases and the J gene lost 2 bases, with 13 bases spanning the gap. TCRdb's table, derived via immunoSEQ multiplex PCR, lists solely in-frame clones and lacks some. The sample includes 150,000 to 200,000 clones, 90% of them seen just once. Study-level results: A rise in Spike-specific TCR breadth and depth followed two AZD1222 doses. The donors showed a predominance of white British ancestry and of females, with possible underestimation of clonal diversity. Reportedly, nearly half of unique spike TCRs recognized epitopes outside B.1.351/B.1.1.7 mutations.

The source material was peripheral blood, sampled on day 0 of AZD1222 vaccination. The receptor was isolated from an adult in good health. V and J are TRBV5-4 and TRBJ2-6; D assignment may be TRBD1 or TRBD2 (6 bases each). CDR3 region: CASSPPGAAGANVLTF. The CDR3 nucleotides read TGTGCCAGCAGCCCTCCGGGGGCGGCTGGGGCCAACGTCCTGACTTTC.